The text below deals with one TCR beta chain. Its antigen is not yet known. Being one base from a much bigger clone, this may be a read error. Taken from the germline V gene (reference sequence), the CDR1 and CDR2 loops are LGHDT and YNNKEL. Including the terminal cysteine and phenylalanine, the CDR3 comprises 15 residues. CDR3 DNA only is kept here, 45 bases in frame from base 1. Trimming takes 4 bases off V and 3 bases off J; junction bases not matched to a gene: 4. The sample's time point label, in plain terms: newly diagnosed GD, antithyroid drugs for less than 3 months. RNA was extracted from PBMCs in TRIzol for both TCR sequencing and RNA sequencing. The diagnosis of Graves' disease followed American Thyroid Association guidelines. The patients came from an endocrinology department in Xi'an, China. Each patient gave roughly 10 milliliters of peripheral blood, collected in an EDTA anticoagulant tube. Ficoll Paque Plus density gradient separation was used to isolate PBMCs, and no further T cell sorting was done. An Agilent 2100 Bioanalyzer and agarose gel were used to assess RNA quality, and a NanoDrop 2000 was used to measure RNA concentration.

This specimen belongs to a study of regulatory T cells in long-lasting Graves disease (dated by TCRdb to the early 2020s). Study-wide context: Antithyroid drugs had been taken for less than 3 months by newly diagnosed Graves' disease patients. Peripheral blood TCR sequencing and RNA sequencing compared persistent Graves' disease patients with newly diagnosed Graves' disease patients. The study was registered as a clinical trial and conducted in China. A total of some 33 samples were covered by TCR sequencing, comprising 13 persistent and around 20 newly diagnosed Graves' disease patients.

Beyond this particular receptor, the publication reports: Sequencing and analysis were restricted to the TCR beta chain. The authors acknowledged the small sample size as a limitation that may reduce accuracy. Compared with newly diagnosed patients, persistent Graves' disease patients had lower TCR Shannon entropy and fewer highly expanded clones, which suggests clonal expansion. Patients with persistent disease shared more public clonotypes (about 2,700) than newly diagnosed patients did (966). The study examined only peripheral blood because the primary lesion, thyroid tissue, could not be accessed. TRBV28, TRBJ1-2 and TRBJ2-5 were preferentially used in persistent disease, while TRBV20-1 and TRBJ2-1 were favored in newly diagnosed disease.

The method behind the library was multiplex PCR. Sequencing instrument: Illumina HiSeq 4000. iRepertoire HTBI primers and Arm-PCR amplification of CDR3 regions were used to construct TCR beta libraries. PCR products were gel purified before sequencing. In the original analysis: Across samples, about 64 TRBV and approximately 15 TRBJ segments were identified and used for gene usage analysis of CDR3 amino acid clonotypes. COPE and FqMerger were used to merge filtered high-quality paired reads into contigs. BLAST was used to align contigs to IMGT TRBV, TRBD and TRBJ reference genes, and CDR3 was defined according to IMGT. Clonotypes above 0.1% frequency were classified as highly expanded clones. Shannon entropy was used to measure repertoire diversity, and the Gini coefficient was used to measure V-J evenness. Public clonotypes were defined as clonotypes shared by more than one individual. TCRdb reworked the public reads: Q25 trimming with fastp, MiXCR clone assembly, productive beta chains retained. Merged by CDR3 protein, the rows form single entries marked with the most common genes and DNA. TCRdb's processing, not the authors' own work, is the source of the V and J calls. Recorded for this sample are around 250,000 distinct CDR3 sequences; around 20% of them occurred a single time. The ten largest clonotypes hold about 15% of the sample.

The chain is assembled from TRBV3-1 and TRBJ2-7, with 12 bases matching TRBD1. Source: peripheral blood mononuclear cells (PBMCs), taken at new diagnosis, from a patient treated with antithyroid drugs. This sequence was found in a female donor with Graves disease. The sequence in DNA is TGTGCCAGCAGCCGCGGGACAGGGGGCTTCTACGAGCAGTACTTC. Its product reads: CASSRGTGGFYEQYF.